The table lists the clone carrying this T cell receptor beta chain with a few counts. Its antigen is as yet unknown. Sequencing relied on a cDNA template that was reverse transcribed from extracted RNA. Sequenced by immunoSEQ multiplex PCR; TCRdb stores in-frame clones only, minus some. The table shows 210,000 or so clones, with roughly 66% occurring only once. These data originate in a study of CD8+ T cells in alopecia areata. Regarding the study as a whole: Clonality was higher in lesional than normal scalp, especially in alopecia totalis/universalis.

Germline V gene sequence: CDR1 SGHRS, CDR2 YFSETQ. The V segment lost 4 bases and the J segment 5 bases; nucleotides outside the gene matches: 8. This CDR3 contains 14 residues. The treatment: oral pan-JAK inhibitor, 5-10 mg twice daily. Patients with alopecia areata provided lesional scalp punch biopsies as well as peripheral blood. The rearrangement uses TRBV5-1 and TRBJ2-5; TRBD1 agrees at 7 bases. The input for sequencing was CD4+ T cells sorted from blood, taken at approximately week 42, from a patient treated with tofacitinib. The TCR was taken from a human donor with alopecia areata. CDR3 DNA sequence: TGCGCCAGCAGCGGAAACAGGGGTTTTGAGACCCAGTACTTC. It yields the protein CASSGNRGFETQYF. Full variable domain (rest looked up from reference TRBV5-1 and TRBJ2-5): KAGVTQTPRYLIKTRGQQVTLSCSPISGHRSVSWYQQTPGQGLQFLFEYFSETQRNKGNFPGRFSGRQFSNSRSEMNVSTLELGDSALYLCASSGNRGFETQYFGPGTRLLVL.